The following is a T cell receptor (beta chain) sequence with its context. Its antigen is not known. The entry originates in a study of CD8+ T cells in alopecia areata. Notes on the study in general: Tofacitinib yielded significantly lower scalp clonality and fewer expanded CD8+ clones among the top 100.

Treatment of the sample: oral pan-JAK inhibitor, 5-10 mg twice daily. It was cDNA, reverse transcribed from extracted RNA, that served as the sequencing template. Assay: immunoSEQ multiplex PCR; the TCRdb copy retains only in-frame clones and omits some. The table shows some 110,000 clones, with approximately 52% occurring only once. V shed 3 bases and J shed 0 bases, with 12 bases lying between them. The CDR3 length is 14 residues. CDR1 is SQVTM and CDR2 is ANQGSEA in the germline V gene. V gene TRBV29-1 combines with J gene TRBJ2-7; D is undetermined. This TCR was sampled from a human donor with alopecia areata. The specimen comprised CD8+ T cells sorted from blood, sampled at week 4, from a patient treated with tofacitinib. CDR3 in amino acids: CSVESSPDSYEQYF. Written as DNA, the CDR3 is TGCAGCGTTGAGAGCAGCCCGGACTCCTACGAGCAGTACTTC.